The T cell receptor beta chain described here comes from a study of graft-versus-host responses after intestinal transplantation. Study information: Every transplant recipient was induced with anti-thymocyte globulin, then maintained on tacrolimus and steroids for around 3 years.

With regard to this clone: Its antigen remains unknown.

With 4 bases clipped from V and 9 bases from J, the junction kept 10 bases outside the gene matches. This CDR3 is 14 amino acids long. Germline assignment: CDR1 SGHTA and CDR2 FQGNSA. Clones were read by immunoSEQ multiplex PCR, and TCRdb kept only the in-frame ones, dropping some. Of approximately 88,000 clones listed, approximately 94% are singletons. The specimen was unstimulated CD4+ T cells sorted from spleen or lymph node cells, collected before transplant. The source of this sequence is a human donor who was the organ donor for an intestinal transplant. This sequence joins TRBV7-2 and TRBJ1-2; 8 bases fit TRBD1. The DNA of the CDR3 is TGTGCCAGCAGCTCGCAGGGGGCATTAGGAAGCTACACCTTC. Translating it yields CASSSQGALGSYTF. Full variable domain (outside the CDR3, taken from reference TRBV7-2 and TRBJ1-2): GAGVSQSPSNKVTEKGKDVELRCDPISGHTALYWYRQSLGQGLEFLIYFQGNSAPDKSGLPSDRFSAERTGGSVSTLTIQRTQQEDSAVYLCASSSQGALGSYTFGSGTRLTVV.